A single sample is the source of the 13 T cell receptor beta chains below, sequenced in a study of CD8 T cells in Susac syndrome. Random hexamers primed reverse transcription of about 0.45 to 1 ug RNA. One entry per CDR3 protein, called by TCRdb with MiXCR from the immunoSEQ multiplex PCR reads. The table includes about 290,000 distinct CDR3 sequences, 70% to 90% detected once. Sequencing was done on a sample of CD8+ T cells from PBMCs. The receptors stem from a human donor with multiple sclerosis.

The chain links TRBV11-3 to TRBJ2-7; D perhaps matches TRBD1 (5 bases). Per germline, CDR1 SGHNT and CDR2 YENEEA. The length of the CDR3 is 13 residues. The germline V and J ends were trimmed by 5 bases and 5 bases, with 13 bases remaining between them. This CDR3 reads CASSQSSGNEQYF. The CDR3 DNA follows: TGTGCCAGCAGCCAGTCGTCAGGGAACGAGCAGTACTTC.

This chain connects TRBV7-9 to TRBJ2-1; D uncertain. CDR3 size: 14 residues. Germline V gene lookup returns CDR1 SEHNR and CDR2 FQNEAQ (reference sequence). V dropped 6 bases and J dropped 0 bases, with 9 bases sitting between them. CDR3 in DNA: TGTGCCAGCAGGAGGTCGAGCTCCTACAATGAGCAGTTCTTC. Its translation is CASRRSSSYNEQFF.

This clonotype came up once. Here the CDR3 reads CASSQVGDRGEKLFF. DNA for the CDR3: TGCGCCAGCAGCCAAGTTGGGGATCGGGGTGAAAAACTGTTTTTT. The chain uses TRBV4-3 and TRBJ1-4; D gene ambiguous. This CDR3 has 15 amino acids. From germline, CDR1 is LGHNA and CDR2 YSLEER. V was shortened by 1 base and J by 7 bases, with 13 bases between the two germline ends.

The rearrangement links TRBV24-1 to TRBJ2-5; D is undetermined. The V end lost 6 bases, the J end lost 4 bases, and 5 bases lay between the germline ends. Germline CDR1 reads KGHDR; CDR2 reads SFDVKD. CDR3 length equals 11 residues. The CDR3 sequence is CATSRAETQYF. In nucleotides, the CDR3 is TGTGCCACCAGTAGGGCAGAGACCCAGTACTTC.

V is TRBV12-3 or TRBV12-4 and J is TRBJ2-2, with D perhaps matching TRBD2 (7 bases). CDR3 length equals 15 residues. V lost 7 bases and J 8 bases, leaving 20 bases between the germline ends. CDR3 region: CASTLGGRPPGELFF. CDR3 in DNA: TGTGCCAGCACCTTGGGGGGGCGGCCCCCGGGGGAGCTGTTTTTT.

The chain links TRBV2 to TRBJ2-3; TRBD2 matches at 8 bases. Germline V lookup: CDR1 SNHLY, CDR2 FYNNEI. The CDR3 sequence is 18 residues long. The junction had 14 bases not matched to a gene; V was cut back by 6 bases and J by 0 bases. For the CDR3, the DNA is TGTGCCAGCAGCAGTGAGCCGACTAGCGCGGGGAGCACAGATACGCAGTATTTT. It codes for CASSSEPTSAGSTDTQYF.

The rearrangement uses TRBV14 and TRBJ2-1, with TRBD2 identical over 7 bases. V was clipped by 0 bases and J by 9 bases; unmatched bases: 8. This CDR3 is 15 amino acids long. The germline V gene encodes CDR1 SGHDN and CDR2 FVKESK. The CDR3 nucleotides read TGTGCCAGCAGCCAAGAAAAGCGTGAGCGGGGTGAGCAGTTCTTC. It encodes CASSQEKRERGEQFF.

This chain uses TRBV20-1 with TRBJ2-7; no definite D call. The CDR3 has 13 residues. The V gene lost 3 bases and the J gene lost 2 bases, with 11 bases spanning the gap. The V gene's germline CDR1 is DFQATT and CDR2 SNEGSKA (reference sequence). The CDR3 spells CSARERSAYEQYF. Here the CDR3 DNA reads TGCAGTGCTAGGGAGAGGAGTGCCTACGAGCAGTACTTC.

The chain has TRBV7-9 and TRBJ2-2, with 7 positions matching TRBD2. There are 15 residues in the CDR3. Per germline, CDR1 SEHNR and CDR2 FQNEAQ (reference sequence). With 3 bases clipped from V and 5 bases from J, the junction kept 6 bases outside the gene matches. This CDR3 reads CASSFLTSRTGELFF. CDR3 DNA sequence: TGTGCCAGCAGCTTCCTGACTAGCCGGACCGGGGAGCTGTTTTTT.

The chain combines TRBV29-1 with TRBJ1-1, with D maybe TRBD1 (6 bases). V was shortened by 7 bases and J by 3 bases, with 12 bases between the two germline ends. This CDR3 is built from 12 residues. The germline V gene has CDR1 SQVTM and CDR2 ANQGSEA. In DNA form, the CDR3 reads TGCAGCGGGAAGGGGGGTTACACTGAAGCTTTCTTT. This translates into CSGKGGYTEAFF.

This clonotype was found once. This chain connects TRBV5-1 to TRBJ2-3, with a possible D match to TRBD2 (6 bases). The germline V gene has CDR1 SGHRS and CDR2 YFSETQ. This CDR3 is built from 16 residues. Trimming left V 0 bases short and J 4 bases short, with 15 bases between. The CDR3 reads CASSLVETRLSDTQYF. In DNA form, the CDR3 reads TGCGCCAGCAGCTTGGTAGAGACTAGACTCTCAGATACGCAGTATTTT.

The chain joins TRBV7-9 to TRBJ1-5; tentatively, D is TRBD1 (5 bases). Germline CDR1 SEHNR, CDR2 FQNEAQ (reference sequence). With 5 bases removed from V and 1 base from J, the gap between germline ends came to 12 bases. The CDR3 loop spans 15 amino acids. CDR3 nucleotide sequence: TGTGCCAGCAGCCAGCCGGGGGGGAGCAATCAGCCCCAGCATTTT. Translated, it gives CASSQPGGSNQPQHF.

The chain combines TRBV28 with TRBJ1-2, with TRBD1 as a possible D gene (5 bases). From germline, CDR1 is MDHEN and CDR2 SYDVKM. CDR3 length: 15 residues. V was cut by 3 bases and J by 8 bases, with 19 bases left in between. The CDR3 nucleotides read TGTGCCAGCAGTTTCGCCGGGCAGGGAAGGGGAGGCTACACCTTC. Protein sequence: CASSFAGQGRGGYTF.